This TCR beta chain originates from a study of T cells in Graves' hyperthyroidism and ophthalmopathy. Of note for this clonotype: Its antigen is undetermined. The final CDR3 position lacks the conserved phenylalanine or tryptophan, pointing to a likely read error.

Subjects with ophthalmopathy showed a Clinical Activity Score no lower than 3, a NOSPECS grade no lower than 4, and a duration shorter than 3 months. TCR beta CDR3 regions were amplified from RNA. The HTBI set primed first-round TCR CDR3 RT-PCR. TCRdb analysed the multiplex PCR reads with MiXCR anew, one entry per CDR3 protein. The top ten clones hold approximately 19% of a sample with some 350,000 distinct CDR3 sequences, 13% to 15% of them seen once. The length of the CDR3 is 13 residues. V dropped 5 bases and J dropped 0 bases, with 7 bases sitting between them. Germline loops: CDR1 SGDLS, CDR2 YYNGEE. Overall study findings and caveats: Most expanded thyroid clonotypes above 0.001 recurred in blood.

Sequencing was done on a sample of blood. The TCR originated in a woman aged 55 to 70 with Graves' ophthalmopathy. This chain connects TRBV9 to TRBJ2-3; D call uncertain. Here the CDR3 DNA reads TGTGCCAGCAGACCGACTAGCACAGATACGCAGTATCTT. Translation: CASRPTSTDTQYL.